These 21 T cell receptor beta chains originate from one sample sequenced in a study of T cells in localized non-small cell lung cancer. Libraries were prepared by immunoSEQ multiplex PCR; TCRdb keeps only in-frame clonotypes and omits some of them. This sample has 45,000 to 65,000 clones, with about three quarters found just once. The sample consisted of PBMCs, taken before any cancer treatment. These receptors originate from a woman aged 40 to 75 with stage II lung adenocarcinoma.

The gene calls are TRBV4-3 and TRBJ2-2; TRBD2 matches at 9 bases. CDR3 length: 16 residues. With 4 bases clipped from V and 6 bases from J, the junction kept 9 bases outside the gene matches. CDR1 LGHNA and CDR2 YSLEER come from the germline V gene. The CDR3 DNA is TGCGCCAGCAGCCCTCTAGGCGGGGGGGCTCCCGGGGAGCTGTTTTTT. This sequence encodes CASSPLGGGAPGELFF.

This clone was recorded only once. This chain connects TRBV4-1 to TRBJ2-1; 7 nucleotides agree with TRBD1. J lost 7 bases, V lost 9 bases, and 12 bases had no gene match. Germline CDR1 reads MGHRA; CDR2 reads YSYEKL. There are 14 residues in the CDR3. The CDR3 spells CASQARTGSNEQFF. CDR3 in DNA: TGCGCCAGTCAGGCCAGGACAGGTTCAAATGAGCAGTTCTTC.

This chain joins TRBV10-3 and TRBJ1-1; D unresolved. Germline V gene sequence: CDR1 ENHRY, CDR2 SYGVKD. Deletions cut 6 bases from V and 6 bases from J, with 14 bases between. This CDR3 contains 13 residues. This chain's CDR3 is CAIRIQLPAEAFF. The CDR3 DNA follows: TGTGCCATCAGAATACAGTTACCGGCTGAAGCTTTCTTT.

CDR3: CANRREGNYGYTF. The DNA for the CDR3 is TGTGCCAATCGGCGGGAGGGTAACTATGGCTACACCTTC. The chain has TRBV27 and TRBJ1-2, with D hard to call. Trimming removed 10 bases from V and 1 base from J, with 13 bases in between. The germline V gene has CDR1 MNHEY and CDR2 SMNVEV (reference sequence). The CDR3 sequence is 13 residues long.

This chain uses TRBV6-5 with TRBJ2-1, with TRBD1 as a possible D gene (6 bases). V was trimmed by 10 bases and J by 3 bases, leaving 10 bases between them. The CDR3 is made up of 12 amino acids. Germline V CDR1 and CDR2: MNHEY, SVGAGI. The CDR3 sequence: CATLDSYNEQFF. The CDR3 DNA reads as TGTGCCACCTTGGACAGCTACAATGAGCAGTTCTTC.

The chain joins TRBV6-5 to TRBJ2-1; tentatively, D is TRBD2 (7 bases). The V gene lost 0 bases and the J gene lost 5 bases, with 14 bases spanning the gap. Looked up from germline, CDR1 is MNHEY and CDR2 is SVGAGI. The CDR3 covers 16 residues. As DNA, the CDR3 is TGTGCCAGCAGTTACTCGAGGGGGGGCGTCCACAATGAGCAGTTCTTC. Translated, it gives CASSYSRGGVHNEQFF.

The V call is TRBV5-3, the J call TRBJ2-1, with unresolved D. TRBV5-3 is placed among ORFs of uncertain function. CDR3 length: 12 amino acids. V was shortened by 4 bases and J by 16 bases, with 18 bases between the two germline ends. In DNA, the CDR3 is TGTGCCAGAAGCATCGACTTCTCCTCGCAATTCTTC. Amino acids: CARSIDFSSQFF.

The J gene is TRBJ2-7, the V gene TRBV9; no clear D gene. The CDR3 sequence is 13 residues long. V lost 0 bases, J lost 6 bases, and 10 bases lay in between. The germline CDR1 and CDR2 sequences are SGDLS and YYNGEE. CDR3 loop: CASSVDGGLEQYF. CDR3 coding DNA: TGTGCCAGCAGCGTAGATGGCGGCCTCGAGCAGTACTTC.

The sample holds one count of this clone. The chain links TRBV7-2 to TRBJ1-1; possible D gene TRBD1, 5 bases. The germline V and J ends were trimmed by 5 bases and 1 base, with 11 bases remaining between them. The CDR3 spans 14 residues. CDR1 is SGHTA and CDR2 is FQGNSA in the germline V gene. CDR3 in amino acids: CASSPRAGNTEAFF. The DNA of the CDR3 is TGTGCCAGCAGCCCCAGGGCGGGGAACACTGAAGCTTTCTTT.

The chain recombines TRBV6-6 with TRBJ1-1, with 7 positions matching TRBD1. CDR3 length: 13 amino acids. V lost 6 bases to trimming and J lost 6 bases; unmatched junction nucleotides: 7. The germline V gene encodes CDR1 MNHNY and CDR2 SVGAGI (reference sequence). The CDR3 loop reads CASSPGQAPEAFF. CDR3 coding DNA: TGTGCCAGCAGCCCTGGACAGGCCCCTGAAGCTTTCTTT.

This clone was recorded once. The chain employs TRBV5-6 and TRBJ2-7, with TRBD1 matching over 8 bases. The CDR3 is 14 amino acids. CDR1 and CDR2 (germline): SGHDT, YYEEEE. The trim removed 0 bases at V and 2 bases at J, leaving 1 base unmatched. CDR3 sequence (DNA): TGTGCCAGCAGCTTGGCGGGACAGGCCTACGAGCAGTACTTC. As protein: CASSLAGQAYEQYF.

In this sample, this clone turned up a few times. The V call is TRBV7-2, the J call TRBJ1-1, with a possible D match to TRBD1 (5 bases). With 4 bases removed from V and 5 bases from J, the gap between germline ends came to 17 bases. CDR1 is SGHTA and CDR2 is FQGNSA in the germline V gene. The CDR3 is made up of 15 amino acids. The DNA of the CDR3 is TGTGCCAGCAGCTCCGCTCAGGGTATAGGGACTGAAGCTTTCTTT. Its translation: CASSSAQGIGTEAFF.

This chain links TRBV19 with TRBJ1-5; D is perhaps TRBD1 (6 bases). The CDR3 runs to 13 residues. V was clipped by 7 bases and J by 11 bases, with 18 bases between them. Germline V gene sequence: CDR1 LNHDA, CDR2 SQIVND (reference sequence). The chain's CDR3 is CASIGQGFGAQHF. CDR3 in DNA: TGTGCCAGTATAGGCCAGGGGTTCGGGGCCCAGCATTTT.

CDR3 DNA sequence: TGTGCCAGCAGCCGTTTTGCGGGGGGGCTGAACATTCAGTACTTC. Residues: CASSRFAGGLNIQYF. V is TRBV28 and J is TRBJ2-4; 9 bases are a match to TRBD2. J lost 7 bases, V lost 6 bases, and 10 bases had no gene match. Germline CDR1 MDHEN, CDR2 SYDVKM. There are 15 residues in the CDR3.

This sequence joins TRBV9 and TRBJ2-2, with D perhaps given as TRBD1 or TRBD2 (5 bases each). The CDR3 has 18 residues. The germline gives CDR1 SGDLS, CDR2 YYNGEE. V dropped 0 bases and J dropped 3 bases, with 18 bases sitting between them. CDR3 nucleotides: TGTGCCAGCAGCGTAGGTGAGGGTCGAATAGGGGACACCGGGGAGCTGTTTTTT. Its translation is CASSVGEGRIGDTGELFF.

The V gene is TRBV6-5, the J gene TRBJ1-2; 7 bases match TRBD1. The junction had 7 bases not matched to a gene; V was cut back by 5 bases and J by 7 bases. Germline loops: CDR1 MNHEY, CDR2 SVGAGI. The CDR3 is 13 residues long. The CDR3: CASSTRGLIGYTF. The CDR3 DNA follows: TGTGCCAGCAGTACAAGGGGGCTTATTGGCTACACCTTC.

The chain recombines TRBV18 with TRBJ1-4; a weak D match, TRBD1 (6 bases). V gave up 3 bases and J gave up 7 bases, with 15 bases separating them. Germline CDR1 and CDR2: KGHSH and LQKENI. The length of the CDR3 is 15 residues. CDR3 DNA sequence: TGTGCCAGCTCACCCCTTAGACAGGAAGGTGAAAAACTGTTTTTT. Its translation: CASSPLRQEGEKLFF.

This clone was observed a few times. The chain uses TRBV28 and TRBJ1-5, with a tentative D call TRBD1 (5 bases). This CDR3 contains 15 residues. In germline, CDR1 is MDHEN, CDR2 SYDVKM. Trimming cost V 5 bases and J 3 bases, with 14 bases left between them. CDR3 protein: CASSLPGEDNQPQHF. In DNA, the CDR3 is TGTGCCAGCAGTCTACCGGGGGAGGACAATCAGCCCCAGCATTTT.

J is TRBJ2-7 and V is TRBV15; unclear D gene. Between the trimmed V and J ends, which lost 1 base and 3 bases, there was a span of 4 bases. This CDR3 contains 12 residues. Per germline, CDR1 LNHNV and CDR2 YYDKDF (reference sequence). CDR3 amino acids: CATSRVNYEQYF. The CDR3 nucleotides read TGTGCCACCAGCAGAGTGAACTACGAGCAGTACTTC.

In nucleotides, the CDR3 is TGTGCCAGCAGCTCGAGCGGGGTAAACACCGGGGAGCTGTTTTTT. Translating it yields CASSSSGVNTGELFF. The rearrangement joins TRBV7-3 to TRBJ2-2; TRBD2 matches at 7 bases. The CDR3 extends over 15 amino acids. From germline, CDR1 is SGHTA and CDR2 FQGTGA. The trim removed 4 bases at V and 2 bases at J, leaving 4 bases unmatched. The whole variable domain, filled in from reference TRBV7-3 and TRBJ2-2, reads GAGVSQTPSNKVTEKGKYVELRCDPISGHTALYWYRQSLGQGPEFLIYFQGTGAADDSGLPNDRFFAVRPEGSVSTLKIQRTERGDSAVYLCASSSSGVNTGELFFGEGSRLTVL.

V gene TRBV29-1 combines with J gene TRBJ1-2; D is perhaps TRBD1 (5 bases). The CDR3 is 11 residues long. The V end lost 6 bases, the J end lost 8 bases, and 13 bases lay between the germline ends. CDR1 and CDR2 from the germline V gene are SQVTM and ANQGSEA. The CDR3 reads CSVPDSGGYTF. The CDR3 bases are TGCAGCGTCCCTGACAGTGGAGGCTACACCTTC.